Each of the 18 T cell receptor beta chains below was sequenced from the same sample in a study of cytomegalovirus exposure and HLA in healthy donors. The PCR had 60 Vbeta and 13 Jbeta primers. TCRdb's table, derived via immunoSEQ multiplex PCR, lists solely in-frame clones and lacks some. The sample shows 170,000 or so clones, approximately 88% of them seen only once. The sample was PBMCs. Receptor source: a boy between 2 and 10 years old in good health and CMV-seronegative.

This chain connects TRBV5-1 to TRBJ1-1, with 8 bases matching TRBD1. The trim removed 5 bases at V and 1 base at J, leaving 4 bases unmatched. This CDR3 comprises 14 residues. Germline CDR1 is SGHRS and CDR2 is YFSETQ. The DNA of the CDR3 is TGCGCCAGCAGATTTGGACAGGGGAACACTGAAGCTTTCTTT. Amino acids: CASRFGQGNTEAFF. Supplemented by reference TRBV5-1 and TRBJ1-1, the full variable domain reads KAGVTQTPRYLIKTRGQQVTLSCSPISGHRSVSWYQQTPGQGLQFLFEYFSETQRNKGNFPGRFSGRQFSNSRSEMNVSTLELGDSALYLCASRFGQGNTEAFFGQGTRLTVV.

This clone was detected once. V and J are TRBV5-4 and TRBJ2-2, with TRBD2 matching 8 bases. Germline V gene lookup returns CDR1 SGHNT and CDR2 YYREEE (reference sequence). The junction had 5 bases not matched to a gene; V was cut back by 4 bases and J by 6 bases. CDR3 length equals 14 residues. In nucleotides, the CDR3 is TGTGCCAGCAGCACCCCGACTAGCGCCGGGGAGCTGTTTTTT. Amino acids: CASSTPTSAGELFF.

The V call is TRBV7-3, the J call TRBJ2-6, with 11 bases aligning to TRBD2. The V gene end was trimmed by 4 bases and the J gene end by 1 base; junction bases not matched to a gene: 6. Per germline, CDR1 SGHTA and CDR2 FQGTGA. CDR3 length: 18 residues. The CDR3 spells CASSSRIAGGSGANVLTF. The DNA of the CDR3 is TGTGCCAGCAGCTCCCGGATAGCGGGAGGGTCTGGGGCCAACGTCCTGACTTTC.

V and J are TRBV13 and TRBJ2-7; a weak D match, TRBD1 (5 bases). The germline CDR1 and CDR2 sequences are PRHDT and FYEKMQ (reference sequence). The CDR3 loop spans 14 amino acids. V lost 4 bases to trimming and J lost 2 bases, with 12 bases between them. The CDR3 here is CASSSTVGPYEQYF. In DNA, the CDR3 is TGTGCCAGCAGCTCCACGGTGGGGCCCTACGAGCAGTACTTC.

V is TRBV28 and J is TRBJ1-2, with TRBD1 identical over 7 bases. From germline, CDR1 is MDHEN and CDR2 SYDVKM. The CDR3 is 16 residues long. V gave up 1 base and J gave up 3 bases; unmatched junction bases: 8. The CDR3 DNA follows: TGTGCCAGCAGTTTATACACCCGGGACAGAGACTATGGCTACACCTTC. This sequence encodes CASSLYTRDRDYGYTF.

The rearrangement links TRBV6-1 to TRBJ1-2, with 8 bases that match TRBD1. Germline assignment: CDR1 MNHNS and CDR2 SASEGT. The CDR3 sequence is 13 residues long. The trim removed 2 bases at V and 8 bases at J, leaving 4 bases unmatched. The chain's CDR3 is CASSEPRQGGYTF. DNA for the CDR3: TGTGCCAGCAGTGAACCCCGACAGGGGGGCTACACCTTC.

The chain uses TRBV2 and TRBJ2-3; the D gene is possibly TRBD1 (6 bases). The germline CDR1 and CDR2 sequences are SNHLY and FYNNEI. This CDR3 has 15 residues. Trimming cost V 10 bases and J 2 bases, with 19 bases left between them. CDR3 sequence reads: CAIRPSGHNTDTQYF. The CDR3 bases are TGTGCCATCCGCCCATCGGGACATAACACAGATACGCAGTATTTT.

As concerns this clone: The junction departs from the called germline gene at one end, perhaps through a read error. CDR3 nucleotide sequence: TGTGCCAGCAGCATCCGGGACAACAGGGATGGGCTCTTC. As protein: CASSIRDNRDGLF. V and J are TRBV7-9 and TRBJ2-1; TRBD1 is a possible D gene (6 bases). CDR3 size: 13 residues. Germline-derived CDR1 and CDR2 are SEHNR and FQNEAQ (reference sequence).

This chain links TRBV12-5 with TRBJ1-1; 9 bases match TRBD1. CDR1 is LGHNT, CDR2 FRNRAP, per germline. Losses at the gene ends were 5 bases for V and 5 bases for J; bases not matched to a gene: 6. The CDR3 sequence is 14 residues long. CDR3 amino acids: CASGLQGAWTEAFF. CDR3 DNA: TGTGCTAGTGGTCTACAGGGGGCCTGGACTGAAGCTTTCTTT.

This chain joins TRBV9 and TRBJ2-5; 15 bases agree with TRBD2. Germline V gene lookup returns CDR1 SGDLS and CDR2 YYNGEE. V lost 3 bases to trimming and J lost 5 bases; unmatched junction nucleotides: 8. The CDR3 has 17 amino acids. DNA of the CDR3: TGTGCCAGCAGCGGAAGGACTAGCGGGAGGGCCTTTGAGACCCAGTACTTC. This encodes CASSGRTSGRAFETQYF. Combining the CDR3 with reference TRBV9 and TRBJ2-5 gives the whole variable domain DSGVTQTPKHLITATGQRVTLRCSPRSGDLSVYWYQQSLDQGLQFLIQYYNGEERAKGNILERFSAQQFPDLHSELNLSSLELGDSALYFCASSGRTSGRAFETQYFGPGTRLLVL.

The rearrangement uses TRBV7-6 and TRBJ2-5, with a possible D match to TRBD2 (6 bases). Trimming took 5 bases from V and 1 from J, leaving 8 bases between them. The CDR3 is made up of 13 amino acids. From germline, CDR1 is SGHVS and CDR2 FNYEAQ. In DNA, the CDR3 is TGTGCCAGCAGCCGGGACTTCCAAGAGACCCAGTACTTC. This codes for CASSRDFQETQYF.

The rearrangement joins TRBV9 to TRBJ1-4; unclear D gene. Between the trimmed V and J ends, which lost 3 bases and 12 bases, there was a span of 12 bases. CDR3 length: 12 residues. Germline-derived CDR1 and CDR2 are SGDLS and YYNGEE. The CDR3 reads CASSAVVGELFF. In nucleotides, the CDR3 is TGTGCCAGCAGCGCCGTCGTCGGGGAACTGTTTTTT.

The J gene is TRBJ1-3, the V gene TRBV5-1; TRBD1 agrees at 7 bases. CDR1 SGHRS and CDR2 YFSETQ come from the germline V gene. Trimming removed 4 bases from V and 4 bases from J; junction bases left unmatched: 5. This CDR3 has 14 amino acids. CDR3 nucleotide sequence: TGCGCCAGCAGCCCTGGGACAGAAGGAAACACCATATATTTT. Translating gives CASSPGTEGNTIYF.

This clone was observed once. The chain carries TRBV10-3 and TRBJ2-2; D unresolved. The CDR3 totals 12 residues. Germline V gene lookup returns CDR1 ENHRY and CDR2 SYGVKD. The V gene lost 4 bases and the J gene lost 3 bases, with 3 bases spanning the gap. CDR3 protein: CAISADTGELFF. The CDR3 nucleotides are TGTGCCATCAGTGCAGACACCGGGGAGCTGTTTTTT.

The chain recombines TRBV9 with TRBJ2-1, with 7 bases lining up with TRBD1. Germline CDR1 and CDR2: SGDLS and YYNGEE. The V gene end was trimmed by 0 bases and the J gene end by 8 bases; junction bases not matched to a gene: 14. The CDR3 spans 17 residues. In DNA form, the CDR3 reads TGTGCCAGCAGCGTAGGCACAGGGGTCAGTGAACGAGATGAGCAGTTCTTC. Translating it yields CASSVGTGVSERDEQFF.

This clone occurred a few times. The chain employs TRBV6-1 and TRBJ1-5; 9 bases align to TRBD1. Per germline, CDR1 MNHNS and CDR2 SASEGT. The CDR3 sequence is 14 residues long. V lost 7 bases and J lost 5; bases outside the gene matches: 6. The CDR3 DNA follows: TGTGCCAGCAATACAGGGGGCGCAGATCAGCCCCAGCATTTT. It specifies CASNTGGADQPQHF.

This clone was recorded only once. This rearrangement joins TRBV2 to TRBJ1-2; a weak D match, TRBD1 (5 bases). Germline loops: CDR1 SNHLY, CDR2 FYNNEI. Trimming removed 4 bases at V and 0 bases at J, with 9 bases between. The CDR3 is 14 amino acids. The CDR3 sequence is CASSANRPNYGYTF. In nucleotides, the CDR3 is TGTGCCAGCAGTGCAAACAGGCCTAACTATGGCTACACCTTC.

This CDR3 reads CASREPQGNPNNEQFF. The CDR3 DNA reads as TGTGCCAGCAGAGAACCTCAGGGGAATCCCAACAATGAGCAGTTCTTC. The chain combines TRBV7-9 with TRBJ2-1, with D tentatively TRBD1 (6 bases). The CDR3 extends over 16 amino acids. Germline CDR1 reads SEHNR; CDR2 reads FQNEAQ (reference sequence). Trimming removed 6 bases from V and 5 bases from J, with 20 bases in between.